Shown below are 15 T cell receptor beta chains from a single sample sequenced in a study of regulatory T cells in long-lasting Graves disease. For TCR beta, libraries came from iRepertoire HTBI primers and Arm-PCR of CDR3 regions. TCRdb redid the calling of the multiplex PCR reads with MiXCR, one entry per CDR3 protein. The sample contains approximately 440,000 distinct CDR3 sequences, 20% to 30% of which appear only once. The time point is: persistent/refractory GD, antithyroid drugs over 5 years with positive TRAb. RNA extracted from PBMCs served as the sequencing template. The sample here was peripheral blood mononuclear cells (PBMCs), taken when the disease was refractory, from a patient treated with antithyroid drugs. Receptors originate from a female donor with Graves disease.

The CDR3 bases are TGTGCCAGCAAAAAAACGGGGGCTTCTGGAAACACCATATATTTT. This sequence encodes CASKKTGASGNTIYF. The rearrangement joins TRBV6-1 to TRBJ1-3; TRBD1 is a possible D gene (6 bases). The CDR3 consists of 15 residues. Trimming removed 7 bases at V and 1 base at J, with 14 bases between. CDR1 MNHNS and CDR2 SASEGT come from the germline V gene.

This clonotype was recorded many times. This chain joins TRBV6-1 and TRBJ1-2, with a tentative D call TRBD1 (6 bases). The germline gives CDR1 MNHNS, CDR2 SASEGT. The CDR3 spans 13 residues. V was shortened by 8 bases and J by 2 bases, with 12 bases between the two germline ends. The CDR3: CASVSGANYGYTF. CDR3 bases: TGTGCCAGCGTGTCAGGGGCGAACTATGGCTACACCTTC.

This CDR3 is CASSQDSSGPGQTQYF. The CDR3 DNA reads as TGCGCCAGCAGCCAAGATTCTAGCGGGCCCGGGCAGACCCAGTACTTC. This rearrangement joins TRBV4-3 to TRBJ2-5, with 8 bases that match TRBD2. The CDR3 sequence is 16 residues long. Germline V lookup: CDR1 LGHNA, CDR2 YSLEER. V trimming: 0 bases; J trimming: 6 bases; junction bases outside the gene matches: 9.

The CDR3 nucleotides are TGTGCCAGCAGCGGATACAGGAATCAGCCCCAGCATTTT. This translates into CASSGYRNQPQHF. This chain links TRBV7-2 with TRBJ1-5, with TRBD1 as a possible D gene (5 bases). Germline CDR1 SGHTA, CDR2 FQGNSA. Trimming pared 5 bases from V and 4 bases from J, leaving 9 bases between. The CDR3 is made up of 13 amino acids.

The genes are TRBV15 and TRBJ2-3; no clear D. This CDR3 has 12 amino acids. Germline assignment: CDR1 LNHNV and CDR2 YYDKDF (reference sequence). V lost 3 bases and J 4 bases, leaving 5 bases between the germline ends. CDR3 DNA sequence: TGTGCCACCAGCAGGGAGTCAGATACGCAGTATTTT. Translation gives CATSRESDTQYF.

CDR3 sequence reads: CASSLQGAAGELFF. In DNA form, the CDR3 reads TGTGCCAGCAGTTTACAGGGGGCTGCCGGGGAGCTGTTTTTT. The chain joins TRBV6-2 or TRBV6-3 to TRBJ2-2; 9 bases fit TRBD1. Germline V gene lookup returns CDR1 MNHEY and CDR2 SVGEGT. The CDR3 contains 14 residues. V shed 4 bases and J 6 bases; nucleotides not matched to a gene: 3.

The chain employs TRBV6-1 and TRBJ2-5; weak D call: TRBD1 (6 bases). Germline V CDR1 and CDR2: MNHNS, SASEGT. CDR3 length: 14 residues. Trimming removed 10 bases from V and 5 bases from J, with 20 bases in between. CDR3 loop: CATIGAGAGETQYF. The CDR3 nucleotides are TGTGCCACCATAGGGGCAGGGGCCGGGGAGACCCAGTACTTC.

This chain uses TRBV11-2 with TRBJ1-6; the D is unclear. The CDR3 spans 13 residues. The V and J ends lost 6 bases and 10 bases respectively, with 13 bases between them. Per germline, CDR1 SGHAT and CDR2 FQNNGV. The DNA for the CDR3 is TGTGCCAGCAGGTCCATCATAGTATCACCCCTCCACTTT. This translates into CASRSIIVSPLHF.

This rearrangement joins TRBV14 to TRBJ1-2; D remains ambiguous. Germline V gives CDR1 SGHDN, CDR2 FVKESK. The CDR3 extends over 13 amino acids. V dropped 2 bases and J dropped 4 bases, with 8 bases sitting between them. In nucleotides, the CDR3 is TGTGCCAGCAGCCAATATGGGATCTATGGCTACACCTTC. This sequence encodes CASSQYGIYGYTF.

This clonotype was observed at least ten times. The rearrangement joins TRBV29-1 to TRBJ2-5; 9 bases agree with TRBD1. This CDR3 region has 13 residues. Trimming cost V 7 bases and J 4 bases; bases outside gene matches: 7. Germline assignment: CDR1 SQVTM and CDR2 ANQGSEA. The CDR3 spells CSGWGQGIETQYF. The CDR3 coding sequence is TGCAGCGGATGGGGACAGGGAATAGAGACCCAGTACTTC. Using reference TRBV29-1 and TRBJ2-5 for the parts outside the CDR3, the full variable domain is SAVISQKPSRDICQRGTSLTIQCQVDSQVTMMFWYRQQPGQSLTLIATANQGSEATYESGFVIDKFPISRPNLTFSTLTVSNMSPEDSSIYLCSGWGQGIETQYFGPGTRLLVL.

CDR3 loop: CASSPLSLGVGELFF. DNA for the CDR3: TGTGCCAGCAGCCCCCTTTCGTTGGGTGTCGGGGAGCTGTTTTTT. The rearrangement joins TRBV7-9 to TRBJ2-2; D uncertain. Trimming left V 5 bases short and J 7 bases short, with 17 bases between. The V gene's germline CDR1 is SEHNR and CDR2 FQNEAQ (reference sequence). This CDR3 is built from 15 residues.

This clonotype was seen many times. The CDR3 here is CSARDWDNTNYGYTF. The CDR3 DNA reads TGCAGTGCTAGAGATTGGGACAACACTAACTATGGCTACACCTTC. The V gene is TRBV20-1, the J gene TRBJ1-2; tentative D call: TRBD1 (6 bases). Germline V lookup: CDR1 DFQATT, CDR2 SNEGSKA (reference sequence). The CDR3 sequence is 15 residues long. Trimming removed 0 bases from V and 0 bases from J, with 11 bases in between.

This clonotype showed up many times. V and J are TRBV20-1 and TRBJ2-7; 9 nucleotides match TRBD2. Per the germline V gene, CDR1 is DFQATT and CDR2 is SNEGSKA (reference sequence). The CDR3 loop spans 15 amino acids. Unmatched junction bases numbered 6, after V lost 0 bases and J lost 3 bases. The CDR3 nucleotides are TGCAGTGCTAGAGATCTTGGCGGGGGGGACTACGAGCAGTACTTC. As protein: CSARDLGGGDYEQYF.

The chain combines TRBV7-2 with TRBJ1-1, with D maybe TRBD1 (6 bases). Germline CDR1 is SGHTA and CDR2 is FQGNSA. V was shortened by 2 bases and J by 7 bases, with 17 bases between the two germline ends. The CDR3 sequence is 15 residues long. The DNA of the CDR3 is TGTGCCAGCAGCTTAAGGTCAGGGGAAGAGATTGAAGCTTTCTTT. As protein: CASSLRSGEEIEAFF.

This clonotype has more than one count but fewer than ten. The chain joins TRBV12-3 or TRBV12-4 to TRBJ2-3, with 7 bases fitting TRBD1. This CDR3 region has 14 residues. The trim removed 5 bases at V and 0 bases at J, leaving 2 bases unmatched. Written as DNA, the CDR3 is TGTGCCAGCAGTGACAGGGCTAGCACAGATACGCAGTATTTT. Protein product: CASSDRASTDTQYF.